This T cell receptor beta chain is from a study of T cells in Graves' hyperthyroidism and ophthalmopathy. Study context: Peripheral blood draws took place at initial diagnosis, ahead of any treatment. Study-level results: The authors' 13 V-J model separated ophthalmopathy from stable hyperthyroidism.

TCR beta CDR3 sequences were amplified from RNA transcripts. TCR CDR3 underwent first-round RT-PCR with the HTBI primer set. TCRdb processed the multiplex PCR reads anew with MiXCR; each CDR3 protein has one entry. Among 330,000 or so distinct CDR3 sequences listed, around a fifth were seen once. As regards this clonotype: What it recognizes is unknown.

Diagnostic decisions used clinical symptoms, serum thyroxine and TRAb, thyroid ultrasound and orbital computed tomography. The CDR3 length is 14 residues. The germline V and J ends were trimmed by 0 bases and 5 bases, with 7 bases remaining between them. Germline CDR1 is MGHRA and CDR2 is YSYEKL. V usage is TRBV4-1 and J usage is TRBJ2-2, with D unresolved. The source material was blood. The clonotype comes from a man in his fifties with Graves' ophthalmopathy. The CDR3 here is CASSQDGGTGELFF. The CDR3, as DNA: TGCGCCAGCAGCCAAGACGGCGGAACCGGGGAGCTGTTTTTT.